Listed below are T cell receptor beta chains from one sample, sequenced in a study of tumor-infiltrating lymphocytes in primary liver carcinoma. TCRdb re-analysed the multiplex PCR reads in MiXCR, keeping a single row per CDR3 protein. The sample comprises around 330,000 distinct CDR3 sequences, around three fifths of which are singletons, and over 15% rests with the top ten. Sequences were obtained from peripheral blood. The receptors here all came from a woman under 40 with primary liver carcinoma and hepatitis B virus infection. The CDR3 runs from the conserved cysteine through the conserved F or W. D genes are given only for firm matches. The size field is filled for only some rows; it gives once, few, many or a size class.

D gene: TRBD1
J gene: TRBJ2-2
clone size: .
V gene: TRBV4-1
CDR3 DNA: TGCGCCAGCAGCCAAGCGGGACAGGGAAACACCGGGGAGCTGTTTTTT
CDR3 protein: CASSQAGQGNTGELFF

D gene: .
J gene: TRBJ1-1
clone size: few
V gene: TRBV28
CDR3 DNA: TGTGCCAGCAGGGTTCCGAACACTGAAGCTTTCTTT
CDR3 protein: CASRVPNTEAFF

D gene: TRBD1
J gene: TRBJ2-1
clone size: few
V gene: TRBV12-3/TRBV12-4
CDR3 DNA: TGTGCCAGCAGTTTAGGGACAGGGCGACGAAACTTGGACCATGAGCAGTTCTTC
CDR3 protein: CASSLGTGRRNLDHEQFF

D gene: .
J gene: TRBJ2-2
clone size: .
V gene: TRBV29-1
CDR3 DNA: TGCAGCGCCGGGGCAGGAAACACCGGGGAGCTGCTTTTT
CDR3 protein: CSAGAGNTGELLF

D gene: .
J gene: TRBJ2-7
clone size: once
V gene: TRBV28
CDR3 DNA: TGTGCCAGCAGAAACGGGATTCACTACGAGCAAAACTTC
CDR3 protein: CASRNGIHYEQNF

D gene: .
J gene: TRBJ2-1
clone size: .
V gene: TRBV28
CDR3 DNA: TGTGCCAGCAGTCCGCCTAGATTGAGCGATGAGCGGTTCTTC
CDR3 protein: CASSPPRLSDERFF

D gene: .
J gene: TRBJ1-5
clone size: .
V gene: TRBV4-1
CDR3 DNA: TGCGCCAGCAGACATGGGGCGGATTATAGCAATCAGCCCCAGCATTTT
CDR3 protein: CASRHGADYSNQPQHF

D gene: TRBD1
J gene: TRBJ2-3
clone size: few
V gene: TRBV6-1
CDR3 DNA: TGTGCCAGCACCCGAGGACAGGGGGGACTAGATACGCAGTATTTT
CDR3 protein: CASTRGQGGLDTQYF

D gene: TRBD2
J gene: TRBJ2-7
clone size: .
V gene: TRBV7-9
CDR3 DNA: TGTGCCAGCAGCTTACTAGCGGGAGGTAGAGAGCAGTACTTC
CDR3 protein: CASSLLAGGREQYF

D gene: TRBD1
J gene: TRBJ2-5
clone size: many
V gene: TRBV6-5
CDR3 DNA: TGTGCCAGCAGTACCGACAGGGGGCTGACCCAGTACTTC
CDR3 protein: CASSTDRGLTQYF

D gene: .
J gene: TRBJ2-1
clone size: many
V gene: TRBV6-5
CDR3 DNA: TGTGCCAGCAGTTACGACGGAAGCTCCTACAATGAGCAGTTCTTC
CDR3 protein: CASSYDGSSYNEQFF

D gene: TRBD1
J gene: TRBJ2-2
clone size: few
V gene: TRBV4-3
CDR3 DNA: TGCGCCAGCAGCCAAGATACAGGGGGCACCGGGGAGCTGTTTTTT
CDR3 protein: CASSQDTGGTGELFF

D gene: .
J gene: TRBJ2-6
clone size: many
V gene: TRBV29-1
CDR3 DNA: TGCAGCGTGCAGGGATCCACTGGGGCCAACGTCCTGACTTTC
CDR3 protein: CSVQGSTGANVLTF

D gene: .
J gene: TRBJ1-1
clone size: .
V gene: TRBV28
CDR3 DNA: TGTGCCAGCAGTTACGGGGGCGCCACTGAAGCTCTCTTT
CDR3 protein: CASSYGGATEALF

D gene: TRBD2
J gene: TRBJ2-1
clone size: many
V gene: TRBV6-5
CDR3 DNA: TGTGCCAGCAGACCAATCACCGGGACTAGGAATGGTGAGCAGTTCTTC
CDR3 protein: CASRPITGTRNGEQFF

D gene: .
J gene: TRBJ2-7
clone size: few
V gene: TRBV7-8
CDR3 DNA: TGTGCCAGCAGCCCTACGTCCGGGACGGGAACCTACGAGCAGTACTTC
CDR3 protein: CASSPTSGTGTYEQYF

D gene: TRBD2
J gene: TRBJ2-1
clone size: .
V gene: TRBV5-6
CDR3 DNA: TGTGCCAGCAGCTTGGTTGGACTAGCACCGTATGAGCAGTTCTTC
CDR3 protein: CASSLVGLAPYEQFF

D gene: .
J gene: TRBJ2-5
clone size: .
V gene: TRBV4-1
CDR3 DNA: TGCGCCAGCAGCCTCGGTGGGGGCAGTGCAGAGACCCGGTACTTC
CDR3 protein: CASSLGGGSAETRYF

D gene: .
J gene: TRBJ2-7
clone size: many
V gene: TRBV7-9
CDR3 DNA: TGTGCCAGCAGCTTAAACCAGTATGAGCAGTACTTC
CDR3 protein: CASSLNQYEQYF

D gene: .
J gene: TRBJ2-3
clone size: .
V gene: TRBV29-1
CDR3 DNA: TGCAGCCCCTGCTCAGAAAGCGTTGCAGATACACAGTATTTT
CDR3 protein: CSPCSESVADTQYF

D gene: .
J gene: TRBJ2-7
clone size: .
V gene: TRBV30
CDR3 DNA: TGTGCCTGGAGTGTAGGGGACTTACAAGCCTACGAGCATTACTTC
CDR3 protein: CAWSVGDLQAYEHYF

D gene: .
J gene: TRBJ1-5
clone size: .
V gene: TRBV6-6
CDR3 DNA: TGTGCCAGCAGTCCCCCCCAAGGTGGTAATCAGTCTCAGCATTTT
CDR3 protein: CASSPPQGGNQSQHF

D gene: .
J gene: TRBJ1-2
clone size: .
V gene: TRBV6-5
CDR3 DNA: TGTACCAGCAGTTACTCGAGTATCCCGTATGGCTACACCTTC
CDR3 protein: CTSSYSSIPYGYTF

D gene: .
J gene: TRBJ1-6
clone size: few
V gene: TRBV12-3/TRBV12-4
CDR3 DNA: TGTGCCAGCAGTTCTCACGGGGCGGCGGGTTCACCCCTCCACTTT
CDR3 protein: CASSSHGAAGSPLHF

D gene: .
J gene: TRBJ2-7
clone size: .
V gene: TRBV7-8
CDR3 DNA: TGTGCCAGCAGCAGTGGGGACCCGGTGTACGAGCAGTACTTC
CDR3 protein: CASSSGDPVYEQYF

D gene: TRBD2
J gene: TRBJ2-2
clone size: .
V gene: TRBV6-6
CDR3 DNA: TGTGCCAGCATCTGGACTAGCCCTTCCGGGGAGCTGTTTTTT
CDR3 protein: CASIWTSPSGELFF

D gene: TRBD2
J gene: TRBJ2-3
clone size: many
V gene: TRBV11-2
CDR3 DNA: TGTGCCAGCAGCGCCACACTAGCGGGAGGGATAGATACGCAGTATTTT
CDR3 protein: CASSATLAGGIDTQYF

D gene: TRBD1
J gene: TRBJ2-7
clone size: few
V gene: TRBV30
CDR3 DNA: TGTGCCTGGGACAGGGAAAACTACGAGCAGTACTTC
CDR3 protein: CAWDRENYEQYF

D gene: TRBD1
J gene: TRBJ2-2
clone size: .
V gene: TRBV2
CDR3 DNA: TGTGCCATCCCGACAGGGGTCACCGGGGAGCTGTTTTTT
CDR3 protein: CAIPTGVTGELFF

D gene: .
J gene: TRBJ1-3
clone size: .
V gene: TRBV6-6
CDR3 DNA: TGTGCCAGCAGCACCCTGTGCGACACCATATATTTT
CDR3 protein: CASSTLCDTIYF

D gene: TRBD1
J gene: TRBJ2-1
clone size: .
V gene: TRBV13
CDR3 DNA: TGTGCCAACAGCTTAGGCAGGGGGTACAATGAGCAGTTCTTC
CDR3 protein: CANSLGRGYNEQFF

D gene: .
J gene: TRBJ2-4
clone size: few
V gene: TRBV4-2
CDR3 DNA: TGTGCCAGCAGCCAAACAGACTCTGTGGGCATTCAGTACTTC
CDR3 protein: CASSQTDSVGIQYF

D gene: TRBD2
J gene: TRBJ2-7
clone size: few
V gene: TRBV6-5
CDR3 DNA: TGTGCCAGCAGTTACTCCGCGGGAGGAGGCTACGAGCAGTACTTC
CDR3 protein: CASSYSAGGGYEQYF

D gene: .
J gene: TRBJ2-3
clone size: many
V gene: TRBV6-1
CDR3 DNA: TGTGCCAGCAGTTCCCAACGGGGGGCGGGTAACACAGATACGCAGTATTTT
CDR3 protein: CASSSQRGAGNTDTQYF

D gene: TRBD2
J gene: TRBJ2-7
clone size: many
V gene: TRBV4-2
CDR3 DNA: TGTGCCAGCAGACCCGAAACTAGCGGACCTACCTACGAGCAGTACTTC
CDR3 protein: CASRPETSGPTYEQYF

D gene: TRBD2
J gene: TRBJ2-1
clone size: .
V gene: TRBV6-2/TRBV6-3
CDR3 DNA: TGTGCCAGCAGTTGGGGGACTAGCGGGAGAGGTCAGCAGTTCTTC
CDR3 protein: CASSWGTSGRGQQFF

D gene: TRBD1
J gene: TRBJ2-5
clone size: .
V gene: TRBV24-1
CDR3 DNA: TGTGCCACCAGTGAACCGGGACAGGGGGCAAAGACCCAGTACTTC
CDR3 protein: CATSEPGQGAKTQYF

D gene: TRBD1
J gene: TRBJ2-1
clone size: many
V gene: TRBV4-2
CDR3 DNA: TGTGCCAGCAGCCGCGGACAGGGGGCGACCACAAGCTCCTACAATGAGCAGTTCTTC
CDR3 protein: CASSRGQGATTSSYNEQFF

D gene: .
J gene: TRBJ2-7
clone size: .
V gene: TRBV28
CDR3 DNA: TGTACCAGCAATGGAGGCCACGAAAGAGTCTACGAGCAGTGCTTC
CDR3 protein: CTSNGGHERVYEQCF

D gene: .
J gene: TRBJ2-1
clone size: many
V gene: TRBV6-2/TRBV6-3
CDR3 DNA: TGTGCCAGCAGCTACGTGGGGAGCTCCTACAATGAGCAGTTCTTC
CDR3 protein: CASSYVGSSYNEQFF

D gene: .
J gene: TRBJ2-2
clone size: .
V gene: TRBV11-2
CDR3 DNA: TGTGCCAGCAGCTTAGTAGGGGGTCGAGTTATCTGCACCGGGGAGCTGCTTTTT
CDR3 protein: CASSLVGGRVICTGELLF

D gene: TRBD1
J gene: TRBJ2-2
clone size: .
V gene: TRBV11-2
CDR3 DNA: TGTGCCAGCAGCCCAAGACAGGGGGCGAACATCGGGGAGCTATTTTTT
CDR3 protein: CASSPRQGANIGELFF

D gene: TRBD2
J gene: TRBJ2-5
clone size: .
V gene: TRBV7-8
CDR3 DNA: TGTGCCAGCAGCTTAGATGTGCGGGAGACCCACTACTTC
CDR3 protein: CASSLDVRETHYF

D gene: .
J gene: TRBJ2-1
clone size: .
V gene: TRBV12-3/TRBV12-4
CDR3 DNA: TGTGCCAGCAGCACCGCCCGCAATGAGCAGTTCTTC
CDR3 protein: CASSTARNEQFF

D gene: .
J gene: TRBJ2-3
clone size: .
V gene: TRBV7-2
CDR3 DNA: TGTGCCAGCTGCTTAAGCCTGTTCCGCACAGATACGCAGTATTTT
CDR3 protein: CASCLSLFRTDTQYF

D gene: .
J gene: TRBJ1-2
clone size: .
V gene: TRBV5-6
CDR3 DNA: TGTGCCAGCAGCTACGGGCCTTCCTCGTACACCTTC
CDR3 protein: CASSYGPSSYTF

D gene: .
J gene: TRBJ1-5
clone size: .
V gene: TRBV11-2
CDR3 DNA: TGTGCCAGCAGCTTAAATTTCGGGACGTCAAATCAGCCCCAGCAGTTT
CDR3 protein: CASSLNFGTSNQPQQF

D gene: .
J gene: TRBJ1-1
clone size: many
V gene: TRBV6-2/TRBV6-3
CDR3 DNA: TGTGCCAGCAGTAAGGGGGTAATGAGGACTGAAGCTTTCTTT
CDR3 protein: CASSKGVMRTEAFF

D gene: TRBD2
J gene: TRBJ2-7
clone size: .
V gene: TRBV7-9
CDR3 DNA: TGTGCCAGCAGCTTTTCTGGGACTAGCTTGTACAAGCAGTACTTC
CDR3 protein: CASSFSGTSLYKQYF

D gene: .
J gene: TRBJ1-4
clone size: .
V gene: TRBV10-2
CDR3 DNA: TGCGCCAGCAGTGCGGAGTCTAAAGAAAAACTGTTTTTT
CDR3 protein: CASSAESKEKLFF

D gene: TRBD2
J gene: TRBJ2-1
clone size: .
V gene: TRBV12-5
CDR3 DNA: TGTGCTAGAGGTTTGTTGGCGGGAGTTCCGCGTGATGAGCAGTTCTTC
CDR3 protein: CARGLLAGVPRDEQFF

D gene: .
J gene: TRBJ2-7
clone size: few
V gene: TRBV28
CDR3 DNA: TGTGCCAGCATCCCGATGGGGCTAACCACCTACGAGCAGTACTTC
CDR3 protein: CASIPMGLTTYEQYF

D gene: .
J gene: TRBJ1-2
clone size: many
V gene: TRBV10-3
CDR3 DNA: TGTGCCATCAGTGTAGGAAATTATGGCTACACCTTC
CDR3 protein: CAISVGNYGYTF

D gene: .
J gene: TRBJ2-7
clone size: many
V gene: TRBV29-1
CDR3 DNA: TGCAGCGTTAGGACTACCAGCTCCTACGAGCAGTACTTC
CDR3 protein: CSVRTTSSYEQYF

D gene: TRBD2
J gene: TRBJ2-7
clone size: many
V gene: TRBV12-3/TRBV12-4
CDR3 DNA: TGTGCCAGCAAAGCGGGAGGGCCGAACGAGCAGTACTTC
CDR3 protein: CASKAGGPNEQYF